This T cell receptor beta chain was recorded in a study of cytomegalovirus exposure and HLA in healthy donors. Overall study results and limits: Researchers reported from a later analysis that most CMV-associated TCR beta chains appeared HLA-restricted. Upon later analysis, HLA-associated TCR beta chains proved more clonally expanded than other, equally common chains. Versus the roughly 670-donor mean, an Asian-associated ancestry cluster reportedly showed fewer N-insertions in a later analysis.

For this clone: Its antigen is unidentified.

Primers included in the PCR were 60 Vbeta and 13 Jbeta primers. Here immunoSEQ multiplex PCR was the method, and the copy in TCRdb shows in-frame clones only, minus some. The data show some 120,000 clones, 80% seen once. The CDR3 runs 15 residues. The V and J ends lost 4 bases and 1 base respectively, with 8 bases between them. The V gene's germline CDR1 is MNHNS and CDR2 SASEGT. Source material: PBMCs. The V and J genes are TRBV6-1 and TRBJ2-6; TRBD2 is a possible D gene (6 bases). The receptor was isolated from a male donor in good health and CMV-seronegative. CDR3 sequence: CASSGGDSGANVLTF. DNA for the CDR3: TGTGCCAGCAGTGGGGGGGATTCTGGGGCCAACGTCCTGACTTTC.